This is a list of T cell receptor beta chains from one sample in a study of T cell repertoires in ileal Crohn's disease. Only in-frame clones appear in the TCRdb table, and some are missing; sequencing was by immunoSEQ multiplex PCR. This sample has over 8,500 clones; 70% to 90% occur once, and the top ten carry approximately 15%. The sample taken for sequencing was ileal tissue. These receptors all stem from an adult with Crohn's disease. Each CDR3 is given with its conserved first and last residue. A D gene is named only where the DNA matches it firmly. Clone size is stated in some rows and not others, as once, few, many or a class when expanded.

J gene | V gene | clone size | D gene | CDR3 DNA | CDR3 protein
TRBJ2-5 | TRBV11-2 | . | TRBD2 | TGTGCCAGCAGCACACGACTAGCGGGTGCCCAAGAGACCCAGTACTTC | CASSTRLAGAQETQYF
TRBJ2-7 | TRBV6-1 | . | . | TGTGCCAGCAGCCGGGACTTCCACTACGAGCAGTACTTC | CASSRDFHYEQYF
TRBJ2-7 | TRBV11-2 | once | . | TGTGCCAGCAGCTTTTCAAAACTGGAGCAGTACTTC | CASSFSKLEQYF
TRBJ2-3 | TRBV29-1 | once | TRBD2 | TGCAGCGTTGAATGGTCGTACGGTCTAGCGGGATACACAGATACGCAGTATTTT | CSVEWSYGLAGYTDTQYF
TRBJ1-3 | TRBV6-5 | . | . | TGTGCCAGCAGTTACGTGGCGGGTTACTCTGGAAACACCATATATTTT | CASSYVAGYSGNTIYF
TRBJ2-7 | TRBV9 | . | TRBD2 | TGTGCCAGCAGCTCCGCCAGCGGGGTTTCGAACGAGCAGTACTTC | CASSSASGVSNEQYF
TRBJ2-2 | TRBV18 | once | TRBD1 | TGTGCCAGCCTGAATGGACAGGAGCCGAACACCGGGGAGCTGTTTTTT | CASLNGQEPNTGELFF
TRBJ2-5 | TRBV4-1 | . | TRBD1 | TGCGCCAGCAGCCACCAGACAGGGGAAGAGACCCAGTACTTC | CASSHQTGEETQYF
TRBJ1-5 | TRBV15 | . | . | TGTGCCACCAGCAGACTCTCGAGGGGGGGTAGCAATCAGCCCCAGCATTTT | CATSRLSRGGSNQPQHF
TRBJ2-1 | TRBV5-1 | few | TRBD1 | TGCGCCAGCAGCTTCGGACAGGTCTACAATGAGCAGTTCTTC | CASSFGQVYNEQFF
TRBJ1-3 | TRBV19 | . | . | TGTGCCAGTACCTTAACCTCCAGAGGCTCTGGAAACACCATATATTTT | CASTLTSRGSGNTIYF
TRBJ2-6 | TRBV27 | . | . | TGTGCCAGCAGTTTATCGGCGGGCCCCATCCGGGCCAACGTCCTGACTTTC | CASSLSAGPIRANVLTF
TRBJ1-5 | TRBV4-1 | . | TRBD1 | TGCGCCAGCAGCCAACTACCGGACAGGGGAAGGCGCAATCAGCCCCAGCATTTT | CASSQLPDRGRRNQPQHF
TRBJ2-1 | TRBV28 | . | . | TGTGCCAGCAGTTTGTGGGAGCATCCCTACAATGAGCAGTTCTTC | CASSLWEHPYNEQFF
TRBJ1-3 | TRBV5-1 | . | . | TGCGCCAGCAGCTTGGACCCGAACAGGGCTGGAAACACCATATATTTT | CASSLDPNRAGNTIYF
TRBJ2-5 | TRBV5-1 | . | . | TGCGCCAGCAGCTTGGGACAGCAAGAGACCCAGTACTTC | CASSLGQQETQYF
TRBJ1-1 | TRBV5-1 | . | . | TGCGCCAGCAGCTTAACATCAAACACTGAAGCTTTCTTT | CASSLTSNTEAFF
TRBJ1-5 | TRBV19 | . | TRBD1 | TGTGCCAGTACCGCATCCCCCCACCGACAGGGGGCAAAGCAGCCCCAGCATTTT | CASTASPHRQGAKQPQHF
TRBJ2-1 | TRBV7-3 | . | . | TGTGCCAGCAGCCGCACTAGTAATAATGTGAATGAGCAGTTCTTC | CASSRTSNNVNEQFF
TRBJ2-2 | TRBV19 | medium-sized | TRBD1 | TGTGCCAGTAGTGAACAGGGGATCGACACCGGGGAGCTGTTTTTT | CASSEQGIDTGELFF
TRBJ1-1 | TRBV25-1 | . | . | TGTGCCACCTCCCGACAGCAGAACACTGAAGCTTTCTTT | CATSRQQNTEAFF
TRBJ2-7 | TRBV7-2 | . | . | TGTGCCAGCAGCCCCGACAGGTACCCTAAGTACGAGCAGTACTTC | CASSPDRYPKYEQYF
TRBJ2-3 | TRBV5-4 | . | TRBD2 | TGTGCCAGCAGCCCCGGGACTAGCGGGAAAACAGATACGCAGTATTTT | CASSPGTSGKTDTQYF
TRBJ2-7 | TRBV10-3 | . | . | TGTGCCATCAGTGAGAAGGCGGGGGCCTTCCAGTCCTACGAGCAGTACTTC | CAISEKAGAFQSYEQYF
TRBJ2-1 | TRBV6-5 | . | TRBD2 | TGTGCCAGCAGTTACTCGGCTAGCGGGGCGTACAATGAGCAGTTCTTC | CASSYSASGAYNEQFF
TRBJ2-3 | TRBV19 | . | TRBD2 | TGTGCCAGTAGTATATCTAGCGGACCCACAGATACGCAGTATTTT | CASSISSGPTDTQYF
TRBJ2-5 | TRBV7-9 | . | . | TGTGCCAGCAGCTTCGGGCAAGAGACCCAGTACTTC | CASSFGQETQYF
TRBJ2-7 | TRBV15 | few | TRBD1 | TGTGCCACCAGCAGTGGCCAGGAGGGACAGGGGCACTACGAGCAGTACTTC | CATSSGQEGQGHYEQYF
TRBJ1-4 | TRBV5-1 | . | . | TGCGCCAGCAGCACTAGCGAAAAACTGTTTTTT | CASSTSEKLFF
TRBJ2-1 | TRBV18 | few | TRBD1 | TGTGCCAGCTCACTTTGGGACAGGGGGAATGAGCAGTTCTTC | CASSLWDRGNEQFF
TRBJ2-6 | TRBV30 | . | TRBD1 | TGTGCCTGTTCCACAGGGGGCGCTGGGGCCAACGTCCTGACTTTC | CACSTGGAGANVLTF
TRBJ2-7 | TRBV5-1 | once | TRBD2 | TGCGCCAGTCGGGAGGGAACTGGCGAGCAGTACTTC | CASREGTGEQYF
TRBJ2-3 | TRBV19 | . | . | TGTGCCAGTAGTACCCTACTCAGGGGAAGGGGAGATACGCAGTATTTT | CASSTLLRGRGDTQYF
TRBJ2-7 | TRBV11-2 | . | . | TGTGCCAGCAGCCCTCCGACGGGTTCCTACGAGCAGTACTTC | CASSPPTGSYEQYF
TRBJ2-7 | TRBV27 | . | . | TGTGCCAGCAGTTTGCCCAGATCCTACGAGCAGTACTTC | CASSLPRSYEQYF
TRBJ2-7 | TRBV30 | . | . | TGTGCCTGGGGGAGAGGGAGAAACTACGAGCAGTACTTC | CAWGRGRNYEQYF
TRBJ2-7 | TRBV2 | . | TRBD1 | TGTGCCAGCAGCGGGACAGGGGGCTACGAGCAGTACTTC | CASSGTGGYEQYF
TRBJ2-7 | TRBV18 | . | TRBD2 | TGTGCCAGCTCACCGACTAGCATCTCCTACGAGCAGTACTTC | CASSPTSISYEQYF
TRBJ2-2 | TRBV15 | . | . | TGTGCCACCAGCAGAGAGTTAGCGGCCGGGGAGCTGTTTTTT | CATSRELAAGELFF
TRBJ2-7 | TRBV18 | . | . | TGTGCCAGCTCACCCCCCGGGAACTTGTACGAGCAGTACTTC | CASSPPGNLYEQYF
TRBJ1-4 | TRBV5-1 | . | TRBD1 | TGCGCCAGCAGCCCCGGACAGGGGACGACTAATGAAAAACTGTTTTTT | CASSPGQGTTNEKLFF
TRBJ1-6 | TRBV5-1 | . | . | TGCGCCAGCAGCCTGTCCGACAGGTCTAATTCACCCCTCCACTTT | CASSLSDRSNSPLHF
TRBJ1-1 | TRBV2 | . | TRBD1 | TGTGCCAGCAGTGAAGATGGGACAGGGGCGACTGAAGCTTTCTTT | CASSEDGTGATEAFF
TRBJ2-3 | TRBV5-1 | . | TRBD2 | TGCGCCAGCAGCTTGGCGATACTAGCGAGTGCTAGCACAGATACGCAGTATTTT | CASSLAILASASTDTQYF
TRBJ1-1 | TRBV5-4 | . | . | TGTGCCAGCAGCTCTATAGGGGAAGGGACTGAAGCTTTCTTT | CASSSIGEGTEAFF
TRBJ2-6 | TRBV30 | . | . | TGTGCCTGGCGAGGGAGCTCTGGGGCCAACGTCCTGACTTTC | CAWRGSSGANVLTF
TRBJ2-4 | TRBV5-4 | . | TRBD1 | TGTGCCAGCAGCACGGGGACAGAACGCGCCAAAAACATTCAGTACTTC | CASSTGTERAKNIQYF
TRBJ2-5 | TRBV7-7 | . | TRBD1 | TGTGCTAGCAGCTCTCAGGGGGCGGGGACCCAGTACTTC | CASSSQGAGTQYF
TRBJ1-2 | TRBV29-1 | . | . | TGCAGCGTTACCTCGGACAGCTCTAACTATGGCTACACCTTC | CSVTSDSSNYGYTF
TRBJ2-1 | TRBV19 | . | TRBD2 | TGTGCCAGTAGCACGGGACTAGCGGATTCCTACAATGAGCAGTTCTTC | CASSTGLADSYNEQFF
TRBJ2-7 | TRBV9 | . | TRBD2 | TGTGCCAGCGCTAGGACTAGCGGCTACGAGCAGTACTTC | CASARTSGYEQYF
TRBJ1-4 | TRBV19 | . | TRBD1 | TGTGCCAGTAGGGACAGGGGGTCGGGTGAAAAACTGTTTTTT | CASRDRGSGEKLFF
TRBJ2-1 | TRBV2 | once | . | TGTGCCAGCAGTGGATGGCAGGTAGGCTACAATGAGCAGTTCTTC | CASSGWQVGYNEQFF
TRBJ2-1 | TRBV2 | . | . | TGTGCCAGCAGTCCGGGACTCCCCTCTATAAGCTCCTACAATGAGCAGTTCTTC | CASSPGLPSISSYNEQFF
TRBJ1-5 | TRBV7-2 | . | TRBD1 | TGTGCCAGCAGCTTAGCAGGGGGACAGGGTAAGGAGCCCCAGCATTTT | CASSLAGGQGKEPQHF